The 31 T cell receptor beta chains given below trace back to one sample, sequenced in a study of cytomegalovirus exposure and HLA in healthy donors. Primers: 60 Vbeta forward and 13 Jbeta reverse. TCRdb keeps only in-frame clones here, not all; method: immunoSEQ multiplex PCR. This table holds some 150,000 clones, 60% to 85% found once. Material for sequencing was PBMCs. Source of these receptors: a female donor in good health and CMV-seropositive.

This clone has only a few counts. The chain carries TRBV2 and TRBJ2-2; a weak D match, TRBD2 (5 bases). The CDR3 spans 15 residues. Germline CDR1 reads SNHLY; CDR2 reads FYNNEI. V was pared by 4 bases and J by 1 base, with 10 bases between. CDR3 in DNA: TGTGCCAGCAGTGTTCAAGGGAGGAACACCGGGGAGCTGTTTTTT. Translating gives CASSVQGRNTGELFF.

The J gene is TRBJ2-1, the V gene TRBV19; TRBD2 matches 13 bases. The CDR3 has 16 amino acids. Germline assignment: CDR1 LNHDA and CDR2 SQIVND (reference sequence). Trimming removed 3 bases from V and 10 bases from J; junction bases left unmatched: 9. The CDR3 sequence is CASSIGSSTSGREQFF. The CDR3 region has the DNA TGTGCCAGTAGTATTGGCAGTTCGACTAGCGGGAGGGAGCAGTTCTTC. The variable domain in full, completed from reference TRBV19 and TRBJ2-1, reads DGGITQSPKYLFRKEGQNVTLSCEQNLNHDAMYWYRQDPGQGLRLIYYSQIVNDFQKGDIAEGYSVSREKKESFPLTVTSAQKNPTAFYLCASSIGSSTSGREQFFGPGTRLTVL.

The chain has TRBV4-2 and TRBJ2-1, with TRBD2 identical over 7 bases. Germline V gene lookup returns CDR1 LGHNA and CDR2 YNFKEQ. The CDR3 totals 17 residues. The V gene end was trimmed by 0 bases and the J gene end by 0 bases; junction bases not matched to a gene: 5. The CDR3, as DNA: TGTGCCAGCAGCCAAGAAGGCGGGAGTCTCTCCTACAATGAGCAGTTCTTC. Its protein product is CASSQEGGSLSYNEQFF.

V gene TRBV7-6 combines with J gene TRBJ1-5; TRBD1 aligns across 9 bases. The CDR3 is 18 amino acids. Germline V gene data show CDR1 as SGHVS and CDR2 as FNYEAQ. J gave up 1 base and V 1 base, and 8 bases lay outside the gene matches. This chain's CDR3 is CASSLEERDRVSNQPQHF. The DNA of the CDR3 is TGTGCCAGCAGCTTAGAAGAACGGGACAGGGTAAGCAATCAGCCCCAGCATTTT. The complete variable domain, with remaining parts taken from reference TRBV7-6 and TRBJ1-5, reads GAGVSQSPRYKVTKRGQDVALRCDPISGHVSLYWYRQALGQGPEFLTYFNYEAQQDKSGLPNDRFSAERPEGSISTLTIQRTEQRDSAMYRCASSLEERDRVSNQPQHFGDGTRLSIL.

The V call is TRBV19, the J call TRBJ2-1; 9 positions agree with TRBD2. Germline CDR1 is LNHDA and CDR2 is SQIVND (reference sequence). The V and J ends lost 7 bases and 6 bases, in that order; junction bases with no gene match: 7. The CDR3 runs to 14 residues. The CDR3 region has the DNA TGTGCCAGTACGCGGGAGGGCCCGTCCAATGAGCAGTTCTTC. Amino acid sequence: CASTREGPSNEQFF.

The chain uses TRBV29-1 and TRBJ1-5, with TRBD1 matching over 9 bases. Germline trimming cut 4 bases from V and 6 bases from J; bases unmatched to any gene: 7. This CDR3 spans 14 amino acids. Germline-derived CDR1 and CDR2 are SQVTM and ANQGSEA. This chain's CDR3 is CSVGTGEFGQPQHF. As DNA, the CDR3 is TGCAGCGTTGGGACAGGGGAGTTCGGTCAGCCCCAGCATTTT.

The chain couples TRBV27 to TRBJ1-2, with 12 positions matching TRBD1. J gave up 11 bases and V 3 bases, and 4 bases lay outside the gene matches. The germline V gene encodes CDR1 MNHEY and CDR2 SMNVEV (reference sequence). This CDR3 comprises 13 residues. CDR3 DNA: TGTGCCAGCAGTTTCTCGGGACAGGGGGCGTACACCTTC. It yields the protein CASSFSGQGAYTF.

This sequence joins TRBV2 and TRBJ1-3, with TRBD1 identical over 7 bases. Germline V CDR1 and CDR2: SNHLY, FYNNEI. V was pared by 9 bases and J by 4 bases, with 6 bases of the junction left unmatched. The CDR3 spans 13 residues. DNA for the CDR3: TGTGCCAGTACCGGGACAGCAGGAAACACCATATATTTT. As protein: CASTGTAGNTIYF.

This chain connects TRBV25-1 to TRBJ2-7; the match to TRBD2 covers 13 bases. The V and J ends lost 2 bases and 0 bases, in that order; junction bases with no gene match: 4. Germline CDR1 MGHDK, CDR2 SYGVNS. The CDR3 extends over 17 amino acids. The CDR3 spells CASSEGTSGERSYEQYF. The CDR3 DNA reads as TGTGCCAGCAGTGAAGGGACTAGCGGGGAACGCTCCTACGAGCAGTACTTC.

The genes are TRBV5-4 and TRBJ2-5; no firm D call. CDR1 is SGHNT and CDR2 is YYREEE in the germline V gene (reference sequence). The CDR3 loop spans 12 amino acids. Trimming removed 0 bases from V and 6 bases from J, with 6 bases in between. The CDR3 here is CASSLEQKTQYF. CDR3 nucleotide sequence: TGTGCCAGCAGCTTGGAACAGAAGACCCAGTACTTC.

Points on this clone: The same CDR3 is also encoded by other DNA sequences in this sample. The chain carries TRBV4-1 and TRBJ1-6, with a weak D call TRBD1 (5 bases). CDR1 is MGHRA and CDR2 is YSYEKL in the germline V gene. The CDR3 runs to 15 residues. V lost 1 base to trimming and J lost 7 bases, with 11 bases between them. DNA of the CDR3: TGCGCCAGCAGCCAAGCGCCAGGGCCCAATTCACCCCTCCACTTT. It is translated as CASSQAPGPNSPLHF.

The chain recombines TRBV28 with TRBJ1-1, with D possibly TRBD1 on 5 matching bases. CDR3 length equals 12 residues. The V end was cut by 5 bases, the J end by 6 bases, with 10 bases between. CDR1 and CDR2 from the germline V gene are MDHEN and SYDVKM. CDR3 in DNA: TGTGCCAGCAGTCAGGGCCGCTCTGAAGCTTTCTTT. This translates into CASSQGRSEAFF.

This chain uses TRBV7-8 with TRBJ2-7; 7 nucleotides agree with TRBD1. J gave up 0 bases and V 3 bases, and 5 bases lay outside the gene matches. This CDR3 comprises 15 residues. Germline V gene lookup returns CDR1 SGHVS and CDR2 FQNEAQ. CDR3 sequence reads: CASSFEGASSYEQYF. CDR3 nucleotides: TGTGCCAGCAGCTTTGAGGGGGCCAGCTCCTACGAGCAGTACTTC.

The V gene is TRBV7-6, the J gene TRBJ1-1; 7 bases fit TRBD1. Germline loops: CDR1 SGHVS, CDR2 FNYEAQ. The CDR3 runs to 13 residues. J gave up 6 bases and V 5 bases, and 6 bases lay outside the gene matches. CDR3 bases: TGTGCCAGCAGCGACAGGGCTTATGCTGAAGCTTTCTTT. Protein product: CASSDRAYAEAFF.

The rearrangement links TRBV7-9 to TRBJ1-5, with D maybe TRBD1 (5 bases). The germline CDR1 and CDR2 sequences are SEHNR and FQNEAQ (reference sequence). The CDR3 runs to 16 residues. V was clipped by 4 bases and J by 0 bases, with 13 bases between them. The CDR3 DNA sequence: TGTGCCAGCAGCTCCGCCGACAGTGATAGCAATCAGCCCCAGCATTTT. Its protein product is CASSSADSDSNQPQHF.

V is TRBV5-5 and J is TRBJ2-5, with 7 bases fitting TRBD1. This CDR3 has 14 residues. After removal of 5 bases from V and 2 bases from J, the junction contained 6 bases not matched to a gene. In germline, CDR1 is SGHKS, CDR2 YYEKEE (reference sequence). The CDR3 nucleotides read TGTGCCAGCAGGCTCACGACAGGGCAAGAGACCCAGTACTTC. It yields the protein CASRLTTGQETQYF.

This clone occurred a few times. This sequence joins TRBV11-2 and TRBJ2-7, with D uncertain. CDR3 length equals 13 residues. Trimming took off 1 base at V and 7 bases at J, with 11 bases between the two ends. The germline V gene encodes CDR1 SGHAT and CDR2 FQNNGV. The CDR3 coding sequence is TGTGCCAGCAGCTTAGGGGCGAATGGGGAGCAGTACTTC. The encoded protein is CASSLGANGEQYF.

The chain carries TRBV7-9 and TRBJ1-6; D might be TRBD1 (5 bases). Looked up from germline, CDR1 is SEHNR and CDR2 is FQNEAQ (reference sequence). This CDR3 has 13 residues. V was shortened by 1 base and J by 7 bases, with 5 bases between the two germline ends. The CDR3 DNA is TGTGCCAGCAGCTTAGAGGGGAATTCACCCCTCCACTTT. Protein sequence: CASSLEGNSPLHF.

The rearrangement links TRBV5-4 to TRBJ1-3, with D unresolved. Trimming took 0 bases from V and 2 from J, leaving 6 bases between them. Germline V CDR1 and CDR2: SGHNT, YYREEE (reference sequence). This CDR3 is 14 amino acids long. In nucleotides, the CDR3 is TGTGCCAGCAGCTTGGGAGGGACTGGAAACACCATATATTTT. Amino acids: CASSLGGTGNTIYF.

This chain connects TRBV10-3 to TRBJ1-5; no firm D call. Trimming removed 8 bases from V and 6 bases from J, with 11 bases in between. This CDR3 is 12 amino acids long. CDR1 and CDR2 (germline): ENHRY, SYGVKD. The chain's CDR3 is CAIERFGQPQHF. CDR3 in DNA: TGTGCCATCGAGAGGTTTGGTCAGCCCCAGCATTTT.

The CDR3 DNA reads as TGTGCCAGCAGCTCGGGGACTAGCGGAAACAATGAGCAGTTCTTC. Translation: CASSSGTSGNNEQFF. The chain has TRBV5-4 and TRBJ2-1; 11 bases line up with TRBD2. V was pared by 3 bases and J by 5 bases, with 4 bases of the junction left unmatched. CDR1 SGHNT and CDR2 YYREEE come from the germline V gene (reference sequence). The CDR3 has 15 residues. Full variable domain (rest looked up from reference TRBV5-4 and TRBJ2-1): ETGVTQSPTHLIKTRGQQVTLRCSSQSGHNTVSWYQQALGQGPQFIFQYYREEENGRGNFPPRFSGLQFPNYSSELNVNALELDDSALYLCASSSGTSGNNEQFFGPGTRLTVL.

V gene TRBV5-4 combines with J gene TRBJ2-3; D is possibly TRBD2 (5 bases). The V gene's germline CDR1 is SGHNT and CDR2 YYREEE (reference sequence). The V end lost 4 bases, the J end lost 0 bases, and 12 bases lay between the germline ends. The CDR3 loop spans 15 amino acids. This CDR3 reads CASSLGLPSTDTQYF. For the CDR3, the DNA is TGTGCCAGCAGCCTAGGACTCCCTAGCACAGATACGCAGTATTTT.

DNA for the CDR3: TGTGCCAGCAGCTTGCGCAGCGAGCAGTACTTC. This codes for CASSLRSEQYF. The rearrangement links TRBV5-4 to TRBJ2-7, with D unclear. Looked up from germline, CDR1 is SGHNT and CDR2 is YYREEE (reference sequence). The length of the CDR3 is 11 residues. The ends were cut back, 1 base at V and 6 bases at J, with 5 bases in the middle.

This clone was observed once. The chain combines TRBV30 with TRBJ1-5; a weak D match, TRBD1 (5 bases). The ends were cut back, 1 base at V and 6 bases at J, with 16 bases in the middle. The CDR3 has 15 residues. CDR1 is GTSNPN and CDR2 is SVGIG in the germline V gene (reference sequence). CDR3 protein: CAWSGSGRAVQPQHF. CDR3 DNA sequence: TGTGCCTGGAGTGGTTCGGGCAGGGCGGTTCAGCCCCAGCATTTT.

J is TRBJ2-5 and V is TRBV5-1, with 9 bases fitting TRBD2. Per germline, CDR1 SGHRS and CDR2 YFSETQ. V shed 0 bases, J shed 3 bases, and the junction held 9 bases outside the gene matches. The CDR3 loop spans 17 amino acids. CDR3 loop: CASSLGLAVPGEETQYF. Written as DNA, the CDR3 is TGCGCCAGCAGCTTGGGACTAGCGGTTCCCGGGGAAGAGACCCAGTACTTC.

This clone was found once. CDR3 DNA sequence: TGCGCCAGCAGTGAGTCGAGAGGGAACGAGCAGTACTTC. Protein product: CASSESRGNEQYF. J is TRBJ2-7 and V is TRBV10-1; tentative D call: TRBD2 (5 bases). Germline lookup yields CDR1 WNHNN and CDR2 SYGVQD (reference sequence). Trimming cost V 0 bases and J 5 bases, with 8 bases left between them. This CDR3 spans 13 amino acids.

The V and J genes are TRBV6-5 and TRBJ1-5; TRBD1 might be the D (5 bases). Germline loops: CDR1 MNHEY, CDR2 SVGAGI. Trimming took off 6 bases at V and 5 bases at J, with 17 bases between the two ends. The CDR3 length is 15 residues. CDR3 DNA: TGTGCCAGCAGCCGCCGAGTGGGACTAGATCAGCCCCAGCATTTT. It specifies CASSRRVGLDQPQHF.

CDR3 amino acids: CASRASSLLTDTQYF. CDR3 bases: TGTGCCAGCAGGGCTAGCAGTCTACTCACAGATACGCAGTATTTT. V usage is TRBV25-1 and J usage is TRBJ2-3, with D maybe TRBD2 (5 bases). This CDR3 region has 15 residues. V was clipped by 6 bases and J by 2 bases, with 15 bases between them. Germline V gene sequence: CDR1 MGHDK, CDR2 SYGVNS.

The CDR3 sequence is CAWRPPRTGNSPLHF. The CDR3 bases are TGTGCCTGGAGGCCCCCGAGGACAGGGAATTCACCCCTCCACTTT. The chain uses TRBV30 and TRBJ1-6, with 8 bases identical to TRBD1. Germline trimming cut 3 bases from V and 7 bases from J; bases unmatched to any gene: 8. The V gene's germline CDR1 is GTSNPN and CDR2 SVGIG (reference sequence). CDR3 length equals 15 residues.

This sequence joins TRBV4-1 and TRBJ2-3; TRBD2 is a possible D gene (5 bases). With 0 bases removed from V and 1 base from J, the gap between germline ends came to 11 bases. Germline values: CDR1 MGHRA, CDR2 YSYEKL. The CDR3 runs to 16 residues. The CDR3 coding sequence is TGCGCCAGCAGCCAAGAATCAGCGGAAGGCACAGATACGCAGTATTTT. Translated: CASSQESAEGTDTQYF.

This clone was found a few times. The V and J genes are TRBV30 and TRBJ1-2, with 11 bases that match TRBD1. The CDR3 is 13 residues long. Germline V lookup: CDR1 GTSNPN, CDR2 SVGIG (reference sequence). V was pared by 3 bases and J by 8 bases, with 5 bases of the junction left unmatched. The CDR3 nucleotides are TGTGCCTGGAGCCCGGGACAGGGGGGGGGCTACACCTTC. Translation gives CAWSPGQGGGYTF.